This TCR beta chain was identified in a study of human T cells and chemical hapten exposure. Time point defined: patch test 3, about 24 weeks after DPC sensitization. As for treatment: therapeutic diphenylcyclopropenone sensitization with weekly scalp DPC. The study enrolled 18 to 70-year-old alopecia patients suitable for DPC. Trimming left V 2 bases short and J 6 bases short, with 17 bases between. Per germline, CDR1 SNHLY and CDR2 FYNNEI. The length of the CDR3 is 15 residues. TCRdb analysed the RACE reads with MiXCR anew, one entry per CDR3 protein. The table includes 100,000 or so distinct CDR3 sequences, approximately 36% detected once. The study, taken as a whole, reports: Alopecia in the donors means their immune response may deviate from healthy people's.

Concerning this clonotype itself: Antigen: not known.

This sample comprised whole blood, obtained in connection with sensitization to the hapten diphenylcyclopropenone (DPC). The rearrangement links TRBV2 to TRBJ2-7; tentatively, D is TRBD1 or TRBD2 (6 bases each). The TCR was taken from a man between 35 and 55 years old with alopecia areata. Some clones in this sample may be carry-over from other donors' samples. The DNA of the CDR3 is TGTGCCAGCAGTGAATTCGGGGGCCAAACGTCCGAGCAGTACGTC. It encodes CASSEFGGQTSEQYV.